This TCR beta chain was found in a study of T-cell memory formation after mild COVID-19. Each CDR3 protein gets one entry after TCRdb re-called the 5' RACE reads with MiXCR. Seen here are hundreds of thousands of distinct CDR3 sequences, 20% observed once, and the top ten hold roughly a fifth. Germline V gene lookup returns CDR1 SGHVS and CDR2 FQNEAQ. The CDR3 has 13 amino acids. V was trimmed by 5 bases and J by 7 bases, leaving 12 bases between them. This receptor was obtained from a man aged 18-30 years who had mild COVID-19 (a few samples of this study predate the infection). Cell type and time point are not known. V is TRBV7-8 and J is TRBJ1-5; D is ambiguous. Sequencing used PBMCs or a T cell subset sorted from them (not recorded which). CDR3 sequence: CASSEASTQPQHF. CDR3 DNA: TGTGCCAGCAGCGAGGCCAGTACCCAGCCCCAGCATTTT.